The 24 T cell receptor beta chains in this list originate from one sample, sequenced in a study of cytomegalovirus exposure and HLA in healthy donors (dated by TCRdb to 2016 to 2017). The library was made by the immunoSEQ multiplex PCR assay. For the multiplex PCR, a mixture combining 60 forward primers for TCR Vbeta segments and 13 reverse primers for TCR Jbeta segments was used. Not all clones reach the TCRdb copy of this immuneACCESS table, which keeps in-frame sequences only. Checked studies attribute under half of the gap to unresolved V genes and leave the rest unexplained. The sample contains some 170,000 clones, 70% to 85% of them found a single time. The ten largest clones represent 2% to 2.5% of the sample. The sequencing sample was made of PBMCs. All receptors come from a human donor in good health.

The CDR3 is CASSFGQATSYEQYF. The DNA for the CDR3 is TGTGCCAGCAGTTTCGGACAGGCCACATCCTACGAGCAGTACTTC. The chain uses TRBV6-5 and TRBJ2-7, with 7 bases fitting TRBD1. Per the germline V gene, CDR1 is MNHEY and CDR2 is SVGAGI. The length of the CDR3 is 15 residues. Trimming at V came to 4 bases and at J to 1 base, leaving 7 bases not matched to a gene.

The CDR3 protein is CASSGPQGAKDVNTEAFF. The CDR3 nucleotides read TGTGCCAGCAGCGGGCCTCAGGGGGCGAAGGATGTGAACACTGAAGCTTTCTTT. The V and J genes are TRBV21-1 and TRBJ1-1; the table's TRBD1 call for D was not verified on the DNA. TRBV21-1 constitutes a pseudogene. The CDR3 consists of 18 residues.

This clone was picked up a small number of times. The gene calls are TRBV18 and TRBJ1-2; TRBD1 is a possible D gene (5 bases). The CDR3 is 13 residues long. Trimming pared 2 bases from V and 8 bases from J, leaving 12 bases between. CDR1 is KGHSH and CDR2 is LQKENI in the germline V gene. In nucleotides, the CDR3 is TGTGCCAGCTCACCAGGGGGGACGGGAGGCTACACCTTC. Encoded protein: CASSPGGTGGYTF.

This clone was detected a few times. In DNA form, the CDR3 reads TGCGCCAGCAGCTTGGGACAGGGGGTTGCCGGGGAGCTGTTTTTT. Amino acid sequence: CASSLGQGVAGELFF. The chain combines TRBV5-1 with TRBJ2-2, with 9 bases aligning to TRBD1. Germline lookup yields CDR1 SGHRS and CDR2 YFSETQ. J lost 6 bases, V lost 0 bases, and 3 bases had no gene match. This CDR3 has 15 residues.

The genes are TRBV6-6 and TRBJ2-7; the match to TRBD2 covers 8 bases. The CDR3 has 15 residues. V gave up 2 bases and J gave up 7 bases; unmatched junction bases: 10. The germline CDR1 and CDR2 sequences are MNHNY and SVGAGI (reference sequence). The CDR3, as DNA: TGTGCCAGCAGTTACGGTGGTAGCGGGGCAAAGGAGCAGTACTTC. Its translation: CASSYGGSGAKEQYF.

The J gene is TRBJ1-3, the V gene TRBV6-5, with 8 positions matching TRBD1. The V gene's germline CDR1 is MNHEY and CDR2 SVGAGI. The CDR3 length is 13 residues. With 8 bases clipped from V and 4 bases from J, the junction kept 4 bases outside the gene matches. The CDR3 sequence: CASRTGSGNTIYF. In DNA, the CDR3 is TGTGCCAGCCGGACAGGGTCAGGAAACACCATATATTTT.

The chain employs TRBV6-5 and TRBJ2-5, with a tentative D call TRBD1 (6 bases). Germline loops: CDR1 MNHEY, CDR2 SVGAGI. The CDR3 sequence is 14 residues long. V shed 6 bases and J shed 5 bases, with 16 bases lying between them. The chain's CDR3 is CASRTTGILETQYF. In DNA, the CDR3 is TGTGCCAGCAGGACCACAGGGATATTGGAGACCCAGTACTTC.

J is TRBJ1-6 and V is TRBV7-8; no firm D call. CDR3 length: 15 amino acids. The V gene lost 1 base and the J gene lost 5 bases, with 9 bases spanning the gap. Germline V CDR1 and CDR2: SGHVS, FQNEAQ. The CDR3 reads CASSLVSRDNSPLHF. CDR3 DNA sequence: TGTGCCAGCAGCTTAGTATCACGGGATAATTCACCCCTCCACTTT.

V is TRBV5-8 and J is TRBJ2-7; 7 bases align to TRBD1. The CDR3 runs to 15 residues. Trimming at V came to 1 base and at J to 7 bases, leaving 11 bases not matched to a gene. From germline, CDR1 is SGHTS and CDR2 YDEGEE. The CDR3 DNA is TGTGCCAGCAGCTTGAGGTCAGGGGGTACGGATGAGCAGTACTTC. Translating gives CASSLRSGGTDEQYF. Variable domain in full (rest from reference TRBV5-8 and TRBJ2-7): EAGVTQSPTHLIKTRGQQATLRCSPISGHTSVYWYQQALGLGLQFLLWYDEGEERNRGNFPPRFSGRQFPNYSSELNVNALELEDSALYLCASSLRSGGTDEQYFGPGTRLTVT.

The V gene is TRBV6-1, the J gene TRBJ2-3; 7 bases line up with TRBD2. The germline CDR1 and CDR2 sequences are MNHNS and SASEGT. V trimming: 8 bases; J trimming: 6 bases; junction bases outside the gene matches: 8. This CDR3 spans 13 amino acids. CDR3: CASPSGRGDTQYF. The CDR3 region has the DNA TGTGCCAGCCCCTCCGGGCGGGGGGATACGCAGTATTTT.

The chain uses TRBV19 and TRBJ1-2; D remains ambiguous. Trimming cost V 7 bases and J 8 bases, with 20 bases left between them. Germline V gene lookup returns CDR1 LNHDA and CDR2 SQIVND (reference sequence). The CDR3 extends over 14 amino acids. The CDR3 sequence is CASTLGGERRGYTF. CDR3 nucleotides: TGTGCCAGTACCCTGGGAGGCGAAAGACGGGGCTACACCTTC.

The chain joins TRBV2 to TRBJ2-5, with 9 positions matching TRBD1. V shed 4 bases and J 3 bases; nucleotides not matched to a gene: 3. Germline assignment: CDR1 SNHLY and CDR2 FYNNEI. There are 14 residues in the CDR3. CDR3 residues: CASSATGGEETQYF. The DNA for the CDR3 is TGTGCCAGCAGTGCGACAGGGGGAGAAGAGACCCAGTACTTC.

The J gene is TRBJ1-2, the V gene TRBV27, with 8 nucleotides matching TRBD1. The CDR3 is 13 residues long. Germline CDR1 reads MNHEY; CDR2 reads SMNVEV (reference sequence). Germline trimming cut 10 bases from V and 4 bases from J; bases unmatched to any gene: 8. The DNA for the CDR3 is TGTGCCACCCATAAAGACAGGGGCTATGGCTACACCTTC. Protein product: CATHKDRGYGYTF.

This chain connects TRBV5-6 to TRBJ1-5; D may be TRBD1 (6 bases). CDR1 is SGHDT and CDR2 is YYEEEE in the germline V gene. V was clipped by 4 bases and J by 0 bases, with 11 bases between them. The CDR3 is 15 amino acids. The CDR3 nucleotides are TGTGCCAGCAGCCGACAGGTATATAGCAATCAGCCCCAGCATTTT. It is translated as CASSRQVYSNQPQHF.

The V gene is TRBV2, the J gene TRBJ2-3; 8 bases fit TRBD2. The trim removed 8 bases at V and 2 bases at J, leaving 6 bases unmatched. This CDR3 has 14 residues. In germline, CDR1 is SNHLY, CDR2 FYNNEI. The CDR3 sequence is CASEYGGVTDTQYF. The CDR3 DNA sequence: TGTGCCAGCGAATACGGGGGGGTCACAGATACGCAGTATTTT.

The genes are TRBV5-1 and TRBJ2-5, with TRBD1 identical over 8 bases. The end of the DNA aligns better with TRBJ2-7, so the J call may be wrong. This CDR3 has 15 residues. Germline CDR1 is SGHRS and CDR2 is YFSETQ. For the CDR3, the DNA is TGCGCCAGCAGCATCGGGACAGGCTATATCTACGAGCAGTACTTC. It yields the protein CASSIGTGYIYEQYF.

This CDR3 is CASSPTQPPGTSLYEQYF. Here the CDR3 DNA reads TGCGCCAGCAGCCCTACTCAGCCTCCCGGGACATCTCTTTACGAGCAGTACTTC. The chain is built from TRBV23-1 and TRBJ2-7, with D possibly being TRBD1 (6 bases). TRBV23-1 is an open reading frame whose function is uncertain. V lost 6 bases and J lost 4, with 28 bases in between. This CDR3 contains 18 residues.

V usage is TRBV6-6 and J usage is TRBJ1-1; 11 nucleotides line up with TRBD1. J was trimmed by 5 bases and V by 5 bases; bases with no gene match: 7. Germline V lookup: CDR1 MNHNY, CDR2 SVGAGI (reference sequence). The CDR3 consists of 15 residues. The CDR3 coding sequence is TGTGCCAGCAGTGACGGACAGGGGGCGAGAACTGAAGCTTTCTTT. Residues: CASSDGQGARTEAFF.

The chain employs TRBV7-2 and TRBJ1-2, with D tentatively TRBD1 (5 bases). The germline gives CDR1 SGHTA, CDR2 FQGNSA. Between the trimmed V and J ends, which lost 2 bases and 7 bases, there was a span of 8 bases. CDR3 length: 12 amino acids. DNA for the CDR3: TGTGCCAGCAGCTTATTAACAGGTGGCTACACCTTC. Translating gives CASSLLTGGYTF.

The V gene is TRBV9, the J gene TRBJ2-3, with TRBD2 identical over 11 bases. The CDR3 contains 17 residues. V trimming: 0 bases; J trimming: 2 bases; junction bases outside the gene matches: 5. Per the germline V gene, CDR1 is SGDLS and CDR2 is YYNGEE. The CDR3 nucleotides read TGTGCCAGCAGCGTAGCACCGACTAGCGGGGACACAGATACGCAGTATTTT. This translates into CASSVAPTSGDTDTQYF.

Only a few counts were recorded for this clone. J is TRBJ1-2 and V is TRBV5-8; 8 nucleotides agree with TRBD1. This CDR3 region has 11 residues. Germline V gene data show CDR1 as SGHTS and CDR2 as YDEGEE. V was clipped by 8 bases and J by 4 bases; unmatched bases: 1. The CDR3: CARDRGYGYTF. The CDR3 bases are TGTGCCAGAGACAGGGGCTATGGCTACACCTTC.

The rearrangement links TRBV5-4 to TRBJ1-2, with D possibly being TRBD1 (5 bases). CDR1 and CDR2 (germline): SGHNT, YYREEE (reference sequence). The CDR3 consists of 15 residues. Trimming left V 4 bases short and J 6 bases short, with 19 bases between. The CDR3 sequence: CASSPTSQGINGYTF. In DNA, the CDR3 is TGTGCCAGCAGCCCTACAAGCCAGGGTATAAATGGCTACACCTTC.

The chain employs TRBV27 and TRBJ2-7; 10 positions match TRBD1. V gave up 2 bases and J gave up 5 bases; unmatched junction bases: 3. The CDR3 covers 14 residues. From germline, CDR1 is MNHEY and CDR2 SMNVEV (reference sequence). The CDR3 here is CASSLMGQGNEQYF. DNA of the CDR3: TGTGCCAGCAGTTTAATGGGACAGGGGAACGAGCAGTACTTC.

This chain joins TRBV6-5 and TRBJ1-2, with no clear D. Trimming left V 0 bases short and J 6 bases short, with 8 bases between. The CDR3 runs 13 residues. From germline, CDR1 is MNHEY and CDR2 SVGAGI. This chain's CDR3 is CASSYSMRNGYTF. As DNA, the CDR3 is TGTGCCAGCAGTTACTCGATGCGCAATGGCTACACCTTC.